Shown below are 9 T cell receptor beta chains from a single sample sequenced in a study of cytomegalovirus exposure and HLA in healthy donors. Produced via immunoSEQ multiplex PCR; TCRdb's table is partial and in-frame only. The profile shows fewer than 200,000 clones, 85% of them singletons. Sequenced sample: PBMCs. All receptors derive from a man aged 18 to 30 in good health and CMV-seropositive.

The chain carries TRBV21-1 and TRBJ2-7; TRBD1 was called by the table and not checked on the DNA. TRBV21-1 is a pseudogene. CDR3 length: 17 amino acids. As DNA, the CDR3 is TGTGCCAGCAGCCCCAGGGAAAGGGTCCCCAGATACTACGAGCAGTACTTC. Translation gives CASSPRERVPRYYEQYF.

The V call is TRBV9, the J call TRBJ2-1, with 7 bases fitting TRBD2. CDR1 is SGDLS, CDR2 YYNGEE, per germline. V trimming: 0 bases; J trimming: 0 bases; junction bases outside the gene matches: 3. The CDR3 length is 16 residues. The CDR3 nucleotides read TGTGCCAGCAGCGTAGGAGGCGGGAGCTCCTACAATGAGCAGTTCTTC. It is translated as CASSVGGGSSYNEQFF. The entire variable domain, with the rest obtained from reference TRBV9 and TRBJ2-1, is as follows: DSGVTQTPKHLITATGQRVTLRCSPRSGDLSVYWYQQSLDQGLQFLIQYYNGEERAKGNILERFSAQQFPDLHSELNLSSLELGDSALYFCASSVGGGSSYNEQFFGPGTRLTVL.

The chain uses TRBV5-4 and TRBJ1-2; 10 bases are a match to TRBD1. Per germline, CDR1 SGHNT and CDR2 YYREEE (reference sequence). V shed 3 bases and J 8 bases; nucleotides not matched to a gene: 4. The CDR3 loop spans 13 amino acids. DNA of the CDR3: TGTGCCAGCAGCTGGACAGGGGGTAGAGGCTACACCTTC. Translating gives CASSWTGGRGYTF. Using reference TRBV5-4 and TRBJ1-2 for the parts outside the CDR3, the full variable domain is ETGVTQSPTHLIKTRGQQVTLRCSSQSGHNTVSWYQQALGQGPQFIFQYYREEENGRGNFPPRFSGLQFPNYSSELNVNALELDDSALYLCASSWTGGRGYTFGSGTRLTVV.

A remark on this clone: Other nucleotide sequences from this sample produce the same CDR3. CDR3 in DNA: TGCGCCAGCAGCCCGGGACAGGGGCCATCCTACGAGCAGTACTTC. Translated, it gives CASSPGQGPSYEQYF. The chain recombines TRBV4-1 with TRBJ2-7; 10 nucleotides match TRBD1. From germline, CDR1 is MGHRA and CDR2 YSYEKL. Losses at the gene ends were 4 bases for V and 1 base for J; bases not matched to a gene: 4. The CDR3 is made up of 15 amino acids.

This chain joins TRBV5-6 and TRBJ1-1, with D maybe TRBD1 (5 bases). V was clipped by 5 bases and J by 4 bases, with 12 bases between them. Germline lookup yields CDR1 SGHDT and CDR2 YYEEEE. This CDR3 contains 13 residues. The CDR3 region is CASRQPGGTEAFF. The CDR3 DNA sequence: TGTGCCAGCAGGCAGCCCGGGGGCACTGAAGCTTTCTTT. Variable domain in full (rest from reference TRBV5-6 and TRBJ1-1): DAGVTQSPTHLIKTRGQQVTLRCSPKSGHDTVSWYQQALGQGPQFIFQYYEEEERQRGNFPDRFSGHQFPNYSSELNVNALLLGDSALYLCASRQPGGTEAFFGQGTRLTVV.

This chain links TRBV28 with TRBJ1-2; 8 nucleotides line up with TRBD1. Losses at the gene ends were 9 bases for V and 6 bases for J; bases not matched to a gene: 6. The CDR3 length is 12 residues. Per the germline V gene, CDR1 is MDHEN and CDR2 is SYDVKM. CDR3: CASQGATDGYTF. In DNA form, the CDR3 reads TGTGCCAGTCAGGGGGCTACGGATGGCTACACCTTC.

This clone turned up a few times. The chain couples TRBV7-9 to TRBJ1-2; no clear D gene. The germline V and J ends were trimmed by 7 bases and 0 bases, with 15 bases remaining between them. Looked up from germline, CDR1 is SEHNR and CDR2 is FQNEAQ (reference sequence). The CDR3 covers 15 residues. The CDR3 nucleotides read TGTGCCAGCACTATCCCCGACGGGTCTAACTATGGCTACACCTTC. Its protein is CASTIPDGSNYGYTF.

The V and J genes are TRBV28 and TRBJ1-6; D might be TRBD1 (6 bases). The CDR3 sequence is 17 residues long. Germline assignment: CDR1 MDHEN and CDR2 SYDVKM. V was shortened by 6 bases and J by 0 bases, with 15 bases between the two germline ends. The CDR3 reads CASRKDRRSSYNSPLHF. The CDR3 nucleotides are TGTGCCAGCAGAAAAGACAGGAGGAGCTCCTATAATTCACCCCTCCACTTT.

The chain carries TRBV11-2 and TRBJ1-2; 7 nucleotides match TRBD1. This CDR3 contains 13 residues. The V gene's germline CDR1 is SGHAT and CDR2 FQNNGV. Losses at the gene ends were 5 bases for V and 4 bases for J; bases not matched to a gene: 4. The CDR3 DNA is TGTGCCAGCAGCGCGACAGGGAGCTATGGCTACACCTTC. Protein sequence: CASSATGSYGYTF.